The following is a T cell receptor (beta chain) sequence with its context. Its antigen remains unknown. The study ran its PCR with 60 Vbeta and 13 Jbeta primers. Data came from immunoSEQ multiplex PCR; TCRdb stores just in-frame clones and leaves some out. This table has tens of thousands of clones, over 70% appearing once. This record comes from a study of cytomegalovirus exposure and HLA in healthy donors. Study-level findings and limits: Some V segments (TRBV6-2 and TRBV6-3 among them) were excluded as indistinguishable. In a later analysis, a missense DCLRE1C variant was linked to TCR beta V- and J-gene trimming. Most CMV-associated TCR beta chains appeared HLA-restricted in a later analysis.

The V end was cut by 5 bases, the J end by 1 base, with 22 bases between. The V gene's germline CDR1 is SGDLS and CDR2 YYNGEE. The CDR3 is made up of 18 amino acids. The sequence derives from a man aged 30 to 45 in good health and CMV-seropositive. The V gene is TRBV9, the J gene TRBJ2-1, with TRBD2 as a possible D gene (6 bases). Sequenced input: PBMCs. The CDR3 DNA reads TGTGCCAGCAGTCTGCGGGCGGGGCCGGGCGGTTCCTACAATGAGCAGTTCTTC. Its protein product is CASSLRAGPGGSYNEQFF.